The TCR beta chain described here comes from a study of T cells after yellow fever vaccination. CDR1 and CDR2 from the germline V gene are LGHNA and YSLEER. CDR3 size: 16 residues. V lost 2 bases, J lost 4 bases, and 6 bases stayed unmatched. This clonotype was recorded many times. The antigen remains undetermined. Study-wide results and caveats: Some clonotypes were seen in both the CD4 and the CD8 compartments. These made up a small share and likely arose from convergent recombination. Booster samples showed a return of most primary-vaccination clones (under 97% CD4, around 85% CD8).

TCRdb reanalysed the 5' RACE reads using MiXCR and keeps one entry per CDR3 protein. The sample shows approximately 74,000 distinct CDR3 sequences, 4.5% to 7.5% of them seen only once. The chain uses TRBV4-3 and TRBJ2-1, with 9 bases matching TRBD1. The sequences come from CD4+ T cells sorted from PBMCs, collected roughly 14 days after the first yellow fever vaccination. This receptor was taken from a man aged 18 to 30 who received the YFV17D yellow fever vaccine. Written as DNA, the CDR3 is TGCGCCAGCAGCCAAAGGGCACAGGGGGCATACAATGAGCAGTTCTTC. It specifies CASSQRAQGAYNEQFF.